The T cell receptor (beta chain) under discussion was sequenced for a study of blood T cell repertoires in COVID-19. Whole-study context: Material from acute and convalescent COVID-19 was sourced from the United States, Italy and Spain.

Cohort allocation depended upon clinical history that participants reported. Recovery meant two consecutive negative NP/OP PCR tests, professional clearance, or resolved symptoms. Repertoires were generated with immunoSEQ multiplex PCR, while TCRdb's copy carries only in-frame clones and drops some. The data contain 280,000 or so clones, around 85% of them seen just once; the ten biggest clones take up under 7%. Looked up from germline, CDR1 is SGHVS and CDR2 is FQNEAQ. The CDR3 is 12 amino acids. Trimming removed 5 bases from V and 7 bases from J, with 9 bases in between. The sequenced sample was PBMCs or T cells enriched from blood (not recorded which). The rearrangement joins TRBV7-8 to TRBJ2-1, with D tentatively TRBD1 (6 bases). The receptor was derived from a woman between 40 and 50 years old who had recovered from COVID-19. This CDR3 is CASSQGTNEQFF. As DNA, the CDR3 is TGTGCCAGCAGCCAGGGGACAAATGAGCAGTTCTTC.